These 2 T cell receptor beta chains came from one sample sequenced in a study of identical twins. MiXCR was run by TCRdb on the 5' RACE reads, yielding one entry per CDR3 protein. The data contain roughly 1.6 million distinct CDR3 sequences, under 35% of them singletons. The sequenced sample was cord blood. Receptor source: a newborn girl in good health.

V is TRBV3-1 and J is TRBJ2-5; no clear D gene. The CDR3 has 14 residues. CDR1 and CDR2 (germline): LGHDT, YNNKEL (reference sequence). Trimming stripped 1 base from V and 11 bases from J, with 17 bases between. As DNA, the CDR3 is TGTGCCAGCAGCCAAGTCATCTCTACAATGACGCAGTACTTC. Amino acids: CASSQVISTMTQYF.

DNA for the CDR3: TGCAGTGCTAGCCAGACAGACGATCAGCCCCAGCATTTT. Protein: CSASQTDDQPQHF. The chain uses TRBV20-1 and TRBJ1-5; maybe TRBD1 (5 bases). The V gene lost 3 bases and the J gene lost 5 bases, with 11 bases spanning the gap. In germline, CDR1 is DFQATT, CDR2 SNEGSKA (reference sequence). The CDR3 loop spans 13 amino acids.